Below are 24 T cell receptor beta chains sequenced from a single sample in a study of T-cell reconstitution after alpha-beta-depleted transplantation in children. TCRbeta library construction was performed incorporating unique molecular identifiers. TCRdb redid the calling of the PCR reads with MiXCR, one entry per CDR3 protein. The sample has more than 250,000 distinct CDR3 sequences, more than 8% seen once. The material was PBMCs from the stem cell graft donor, obtained from the stem cell graft. The receptors were gathered from a human donor who donated a stem cell graft to a child with SCID.

The chain couples TRBV9 to TRBJ1-1; D gene ambiguous. The CDR3 is 14 residues long. The germline V gene encodes CDR1 SGDLS and CDR2 YYNGEE. Trimming removed 1 base at V and 1 base at J, with 8 bases between. CDR3 region: CASSVISENTEAFF. The CDR3 bases are TGTGCCAGCAGCGTAATCTCGGAGAACACTGAAGCTTTCTTT.

This rearrangement joins TRBV2 to TRBJ2-3, with D unresolved. V shed 11 bases and J shed 6 bases, with 21 bases lying between them. The V gene's germline CDR1 is SNHLY and CDR2 FYNNEI. This CDR3 contains 14 residues. The CDR3 region is CAGPPGNTPDTQYF. The DNA for the CDR3 is TGTGCCGGACCCCCAGGAAACACCCCGGATACGCAGTATTTT.

This clonotype came up many times. The CDR3 sequence: CASSQVRLAGYEQYF. DNA of the CDR3: TGTGCCAGCAGCCAAGTGAGACTAGCGGGCTACGAGCAGTACTTC. The chain uses TRBV4-2 and TRBJ2-7; 10 bases agree with TRBD2. The CDR3 totals 15 residues. Per germline, CDR1 LGHNA and CDR2 YNFKEQ. J gave up 3 bases and V 1 base, and 3 bases lay outside the gene matches.

In the case of this clonotype: Germline is not matched at one junction end, which may reflect a read error. The genes are TRBV23-1 and TRBJ2-7; D unresolved. TRBV23-1 is sorted into the ORF group, with uncertain function. The CDR3 spans 11 residues. CDR3 DNA sequence: TGCGCCAGCAGTCAATCTACTTCCCGCGGCTTC. Amino acid sequence: CASSQSTSRGF.

The chain couples TRBV4-1 to TRBJ2-7; no clear D gene. CDR1 MGHRA and CDR2 YSYEKL come from the germline V gene. The CDR3 covers 15 residues. Trimming took off 1 base at V and 5 bases at J, with 15 bases between the two ends. CDR3 nucleotide sequence: TGCGCCAGCAGCCAAGGGGATTGGACGGGTAACGAGCAGTACTTC. It encodes CASSQGDWTGNEQYF.

This clonotype came up a few times. This chain uses TRBV7-9 with TRBJ2-2; no reliable D call. Trimming left V 4 bases short and J 6 bases short, with 15 bases between. Germline V gene lookup returns CDR1 SEHNR and CDR2 FQNEAQ (reference sequence). CDR3 length: 15 residues. CDR3 protein: CASSSRYGAAGELFF. The DNA of the CDR3 is TGTGCCAGCAGCTCCCGATACGGAGCAGCCGGGGAGCTGTTTTTT.

Turning to this clonotype: A much bigger clone sits one base away, suggesting this may be a read error. The genes are TRBV2 and TRBJ2-2; D is unclear. The CDR3 length is 13 residues. Germline loops: CDR1 SNHLY, CDR2 FYNNEI. The CDR3 spells CASSEMNTWELFF. The CDR3 DNA reads TGTGCCAGCAGTGAGATGAACACCTGGGAGCTGTTTTTT.

This clonotype occurred many times. The chain has TRBV18 and TRBJ2-2, with D possibly TRBD2 on 5 matching bases. Trimming removed 8 bases from V and 5 bases from J, with 12 bases in between. This CDR3 region has 13 residues. Germline CDR1 and CDR2: KGHSH and LQKENI. In DNA, the CDR3 is TGTGCCAGCGAACATAGAGGGACCGGGGAGCTGTTTTTT. It codes for CASEHRGTGELFF.

This rearrangement joins TRBV3-1 to TRBJ2-5, with TRBD2 matching over 10 bases. This CDR3 spans 15 amino acids. Germline V gene lookup returns CDR1 LGHDT and CDR2 YNNKEL (reference sequence). V shed 4 bases and J 2 bases; nucleotides not matched to a gene: 4. Written as DNA, the CDR3 is TGTGCCAGCAGCCTGGCTAGCGGGGGACAAGAGACCCAGTACTTC. Translated: CASSLASGGQETQYF.

Only a few counts were recorded for this clonotype. The rearrangement uses TRBV2 and TRBJ2-5, with D perhaps matching TRBD1 or TRBD2 (5 bases each). The CDR3 covers 13 residues. Between the trimmed V and J ends, which lost 11 bases and 1 base, there was a span of 14 bases. Germline-derived CDR1 and CDR2 are SNHLY and FYNNEI. In DNA form, the CDR3 reads TGTGCCTTAAACCGGGGCCCCCAAGAGACCCAGTACTTC. Protein sequence: CALNRGPQETQYF.

This clonotype has at least ten counts. The chain is built from TRBV5-1 and TRBJ2-3, with D perhaps being TRBD1 or TRBD2 (5 bases each). The CDR3 runs 16 residues. Germline CDR1 and CDR2: SGHRS and YFSETQ. Deletions cut 0 bases from V and 5 bases from J, with 16 bases between. This CDR3 reads CASSLARDRFLDTQYF. The CDR3 DNA sequence: TGCGCCAGCAGCTTGGCAAGGGACCGCTTCCTAGATACGCAGTATTTT.

This clonotype was recorded a few times. The chain is built from TRBV20-1 and TRBJ2-1; D remains unclear. With 6 bases removed from V and 0 bases from J, the gap between germline ends came to 12 bases. The CDR3 is made up of 14 amino acids. The germline CDR1 and CDR2 sequences are DFQATT and SNEGSKA (reference sequence). In DNA, the CDR3 is TGCAGTGCACCGGCCCCGAGCTCCTACAATGAGCAGTTCTTC. Translating gives CSAPAPSSYNEQFF.

This clonotype was picked up many times. The chain combines TRBV3-1 with TRBJ2-1; 9 nucleotides align to TRBD2. The CDR3 extends over 15 amino acids. The trim removed 2 bases at V and 8 bases at J, leaving 7 bases unmatched. Looked up from germline, CDR1 is LGHDT and CDR2 is YNNKEL (reference sequence). The DNA of the CDR3 is TGTGCCAGCAGCCAATGGACTAGCGATATCGATGAGCAGTTCTTC. This sequence encodes CASSQWTSDIDEQFF.

This clonotype was seen repeatedly, ten times or more. V is TRBV12-3 or TRBV12-4 and J is TRBJ2-1, with 8 bases matching TRBD1. V lost 4 bases, J lost 6 bases, and 8 bases stayed unmatched. The CDR3 loop spans 15 amino acids. The CDR3 bases are TGTGCCAGCAGTTCGGGAGATACAGGGGGCAATGAGCAGTTCTTC. It codes for CASSSGDTGGNEQFF.

This clonotype was detected a few times. The chain combines TRBV12-3 or TRBV12-4 with TRBJ1-6; D is possibly TRBD1 (5 bases). The CDR3 spans 17 residues. Trimming removed 9 bases at V and 7 bases at J, with 25 bases between. CDR3 DNA sequence: TGTGCCAGTACAACCGTAAGGTGGGGCTCCTCAAATTCACCCCTCCACTTT. Translated, it gives CASTTVRWGSSNSPLHF.

This clonotype appeared a few times. This sequence joins TRBV7-7 and TRBJ2-1; 8 bases are shared with TRBD2. The CDR3 length is 16 residues. V shed 5 bases and J 8 bases; nucleotides not matched to a gene: 14. Germline CDR1 SSHAT, CDR2 FNYEAQ (reference sequence). For the CDR3, the DNA is TGTGCCAGCAGCCTGTCCGGGACTAGAGGGTTTGATGAGCAGTTCTTC. This codes for CASSLSGTRGFDEQFF.

The table lists this clonotype with many counts. V and J are TRBV12-3 or TRBV12-4 and TRBJ2-3; either TRBD1 or TRBD2 may supply D (6 bases each). The ends were cut back, 6 bases at V and 4 bases at J, with 17 bases in the middle. The CDR3 sequence is 15 residues long. CDR3 loop: CASSLEGVGADTQYF. As DNA, the CDR3 is TGTGCCAGCAGCCTGGAGGGGGTAGGGGCAGATACGCAGTATTTT.

In this sample, this clonotype turned up a few times. The chain joins TRBV14 to TRBJ2-7, with D perhaps given as TRBD1 or TRBD2 (6 bases each). V gave up 1 base and J gave up 9 bases, with 16 bases separating them. The CDR3 runs 14 residues. Germline loops: CDR1 SGHDN, CDR2 FVKESK. The DNA of the CDR3 is TGTGCCAGCAGCCAAGGCGGGACACCCAATCGGCAGTACTTC. Translation: CASSQGGTPNRQYF.

This chain connects TRBV7-2 to TRBJ2-2; D possibly matches TRBD1 or TRBD2 (5 bases each). The V end lost 2 bases, the J end lost 3 bases, and 10 bases lay between the germline ends. Germline V gives CDR1 SGHTA, CDR2 FQGNSA. This CDR3 has 15 residues. In DNA form, the CDR3 reads TGTGCCAGCAGCTTAATGGGGGTGCACACCGGGGAGCTGTTTTTT. Translating it yields CASSLMGVHTGELFF.

This clonotype has a handful of counts. J is TRBJ2-3 and V is TRBV2; weak D call: TRBD1 (6 bases). With 7 bases removed from V and 3 bases from J, the gap between germline ends came to 23 bases. This CDR3 comprises 17 residues. Looked up from germline, CDR1 is SNHLY and CDR2 is FYNNEI. The CDR3 DNA sequence: TGTGCCAGCAAAGCCCCGGCAGGGGTTTCTGGAACAGATACGCAGTATTTT. This sequence encodes CASKAPAGVSGTDTQYF.

This clonotype was observed at least ten times. The chain employs TRBV2 and TRBJ2-1, with D possibly matching TRBD2 (6 bases). Germline lookup yields CDR1 SNHLY and CDR2 FYNNEI. This CDR3 contains 15 residues. The V end lost 6 bases, the J end lost 6 bases, and 18 bases lay between the germline ends. The CDR3, as DNA: TGTGCCAGCAGCCCCGGGACTGGTCCTCTCAATGAGCAGTTCTTC. It yields the protein CASSPGTGPLNEQFF.

This clonotype was counted between two and nine times. This sequence joins TRBV10-3 and TRBJ2-5; TRBD2 agrees at 10 bases. V trimming: 4 bases; J trimming: 5 bases; junction bases outside the gene matches: 7. Germline V lookup: CDR1 ENHRY, CDR2 SYGVKD. The length of the CDR3 is 15 residues. The chain's CDR3 is CAISVDLAGAETQYF. The CDR3 DNA reads as TGTGCCATCAGTGTCGATCTAGCGGGGGCGGAGACCCAGTACTTC.

This chain links TRBV10-3 with TRBJ2-5; weak D call: TRBD1 (6 bases). Between the trimmed V and J ends, which lost 5 bases and 4 bases, there was a span of 14 bases. Germline CDR1 is ENHRY and CDR2 is SYGVKD. The CDR3 covers 14 residues. CDR3 in amino acids: CAISITGQRETQYF. Here the CDR3 DNA reads TGTGCCATCAGTATTACAGGGCAGAGAGAGACCCAGTACTTC.

The CDR3 coding sequence is TGTGCCAGCAGCTTATCGGACAGCGAAGAGACCCAGTACTTC. It translates to CASSLSDSEETQYF. V is TRBV7-9 and J is TRBJ2-5, with D possibly matching TRBD1 (6 bases). There are 14 residues in the CDR3. Trimming took 2 bases from V and 3 from J, leaving 10 bases between them. Germline assignment: CDR1 SEHNR and CDR2 FQNEAQ (reference sequence).